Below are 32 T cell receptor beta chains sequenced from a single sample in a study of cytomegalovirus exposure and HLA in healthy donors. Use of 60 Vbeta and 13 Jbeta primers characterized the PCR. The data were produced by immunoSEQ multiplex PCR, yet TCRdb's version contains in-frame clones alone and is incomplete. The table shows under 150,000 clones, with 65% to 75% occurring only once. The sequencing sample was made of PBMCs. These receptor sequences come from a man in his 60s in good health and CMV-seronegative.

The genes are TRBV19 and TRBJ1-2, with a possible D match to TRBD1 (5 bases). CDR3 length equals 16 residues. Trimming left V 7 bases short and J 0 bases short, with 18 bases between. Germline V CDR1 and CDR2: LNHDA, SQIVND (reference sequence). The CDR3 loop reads CASTSRRTGSNYGYTF. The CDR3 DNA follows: TGTGCCAGTACCTCTAGGAGAACAGGATCTAACTATGGCTACACCTTC. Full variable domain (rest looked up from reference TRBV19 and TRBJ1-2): DGGITQSPKYLFRKEGQNVTLSCEQNLNHDAMYWYRQDPGQGLRLIYYSQIVNDFQKGDIAEGYSVSREKKESFPLTVTSAQKNPTAFYLCASTSRRTGSNYGYTFGSGTRLTVV.

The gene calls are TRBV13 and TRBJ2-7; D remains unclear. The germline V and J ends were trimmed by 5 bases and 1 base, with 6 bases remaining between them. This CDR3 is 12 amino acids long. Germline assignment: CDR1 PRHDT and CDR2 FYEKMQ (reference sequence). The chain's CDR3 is CASSPGSYEQYF. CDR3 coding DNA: TGTGCCAGCAGCCCCGGGTCCTACGAGCAGTACTTC.

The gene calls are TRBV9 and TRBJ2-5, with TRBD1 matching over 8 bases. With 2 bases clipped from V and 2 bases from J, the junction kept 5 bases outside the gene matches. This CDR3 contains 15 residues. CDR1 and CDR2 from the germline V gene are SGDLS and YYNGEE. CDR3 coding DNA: TGTGCCAGCAGCGTGGGCAGGGGGCCTCAAGAGACCCAGTACTTC. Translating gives CASSVGRGPQETQYF.

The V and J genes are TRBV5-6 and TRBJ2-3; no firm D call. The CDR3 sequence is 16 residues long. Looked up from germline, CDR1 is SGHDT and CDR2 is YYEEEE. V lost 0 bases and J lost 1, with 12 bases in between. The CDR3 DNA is TGTGCCAGCAGCTTGGGGCAGGCCACCCGCACAGATACGCAGTATTTT. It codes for CASSLGQATRTDTQYF.

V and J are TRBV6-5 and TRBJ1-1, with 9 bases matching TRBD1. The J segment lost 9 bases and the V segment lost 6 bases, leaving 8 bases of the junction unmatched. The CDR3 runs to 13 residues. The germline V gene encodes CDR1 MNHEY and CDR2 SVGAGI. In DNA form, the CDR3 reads TGTGCCAGCAGCGTACCGGGACAGGGAAAAGCTTTCTTT. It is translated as CASSVPGQGKAFF.

DNA of the CDR3: TGTGCCAGCTCACCCAGGGGGAGTGAAAAACTGTTTTTT. The encoded protein is CASSPRGSEKLFF. This chain joins TRBV18 and TRBJ1-4; 7 bases fit TRBD1. Germline CDR1 is KGHSH and CDR2 is LQKENI. This CDR3 region has 13 residues. Trimming removed 3 bases from V and 7 bases from J; junction bases left unmatched: 2.

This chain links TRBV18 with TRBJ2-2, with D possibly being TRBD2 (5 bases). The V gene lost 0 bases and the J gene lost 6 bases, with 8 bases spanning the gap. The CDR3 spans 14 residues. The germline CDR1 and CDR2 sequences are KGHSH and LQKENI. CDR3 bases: TGTGCCAGCTCACCACCGGGAGCCCCCGGGGAGCTGTTTTTT. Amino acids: CASSPPGAPGELFF.

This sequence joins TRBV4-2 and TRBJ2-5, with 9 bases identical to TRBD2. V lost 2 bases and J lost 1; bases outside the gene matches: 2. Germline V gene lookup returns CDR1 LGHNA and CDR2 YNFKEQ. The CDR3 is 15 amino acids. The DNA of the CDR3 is TGTGCCAGCAGCCAACTGACTAGCGGCCAAGAGACCCAGTACTTC. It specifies CASSQLTSGQETQYF.

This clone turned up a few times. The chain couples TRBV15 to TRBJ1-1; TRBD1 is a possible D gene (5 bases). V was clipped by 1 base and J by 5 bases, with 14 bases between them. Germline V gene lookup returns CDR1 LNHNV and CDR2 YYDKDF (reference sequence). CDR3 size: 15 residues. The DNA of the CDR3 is TGTGCCACCAGCAGAGGGGGCCAGGGTTTTACTGAAGCTTTCTTT. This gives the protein CATSRGGQGFTEAFF.

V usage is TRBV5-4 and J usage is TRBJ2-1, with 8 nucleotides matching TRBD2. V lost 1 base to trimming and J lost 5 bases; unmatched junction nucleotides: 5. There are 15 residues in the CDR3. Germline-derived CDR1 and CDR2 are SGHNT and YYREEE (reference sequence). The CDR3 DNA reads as TGTGCCAGCAGCTTGAGCGGGAGTTACGACAATGAGCAGTTCTTC. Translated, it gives CASSLSGSYDNEQFF.

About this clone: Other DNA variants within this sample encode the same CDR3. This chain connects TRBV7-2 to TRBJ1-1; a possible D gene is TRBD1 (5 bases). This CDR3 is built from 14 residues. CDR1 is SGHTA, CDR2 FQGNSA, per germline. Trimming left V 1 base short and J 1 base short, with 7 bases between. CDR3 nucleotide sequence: TGTGCCAGCAGCTTAGTGACAGCGAACACTGAAGCTTTCTTT. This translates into CASSLVTANTEAFF.

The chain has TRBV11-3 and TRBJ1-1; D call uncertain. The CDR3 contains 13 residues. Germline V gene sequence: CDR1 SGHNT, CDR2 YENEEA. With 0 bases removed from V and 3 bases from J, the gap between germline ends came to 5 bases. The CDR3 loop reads CASSLERDTEAFF. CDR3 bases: TGTGCCAGCAGCTTAGAACGGGACACTGAAGCTTTCTTT.

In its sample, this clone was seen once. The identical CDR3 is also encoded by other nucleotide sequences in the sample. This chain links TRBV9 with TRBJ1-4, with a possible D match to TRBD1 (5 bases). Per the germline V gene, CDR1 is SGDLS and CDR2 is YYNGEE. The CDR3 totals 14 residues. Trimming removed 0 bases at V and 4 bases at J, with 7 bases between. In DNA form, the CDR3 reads TGTGCCAGCAGCGTAGGGACAAGTAATGAAAAACTGTTTTTT. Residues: CASSVGTSNEKLFF.

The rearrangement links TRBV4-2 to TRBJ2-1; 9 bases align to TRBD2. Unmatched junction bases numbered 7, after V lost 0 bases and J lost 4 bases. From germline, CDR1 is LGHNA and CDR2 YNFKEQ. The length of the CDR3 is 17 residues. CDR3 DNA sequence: TGTGCCAGCAGCCAAGAGTCGGGCGGGAGGGCTTACAATGAGCAGTTCTTC. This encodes CASSQESGGRAYNEQFF.

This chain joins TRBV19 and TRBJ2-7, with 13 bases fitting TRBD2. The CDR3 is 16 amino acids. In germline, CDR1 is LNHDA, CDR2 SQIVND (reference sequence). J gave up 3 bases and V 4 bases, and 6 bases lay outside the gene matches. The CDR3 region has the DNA TGTGCCAGTAGTACTCGTCGGACTAGCGGGAGCTACGAGCAGTACTTC. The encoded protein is CASSTRRTSGSYEQYF.

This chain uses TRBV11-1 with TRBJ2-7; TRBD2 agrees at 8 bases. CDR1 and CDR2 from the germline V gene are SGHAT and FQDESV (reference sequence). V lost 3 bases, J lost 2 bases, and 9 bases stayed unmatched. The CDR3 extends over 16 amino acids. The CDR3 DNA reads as TGTGCCAGCAGCTTGAGGAGCGGGAGTCCCCCCTACGAGCAGTACTTC. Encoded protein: CASSLRSGSPPYEQYF.

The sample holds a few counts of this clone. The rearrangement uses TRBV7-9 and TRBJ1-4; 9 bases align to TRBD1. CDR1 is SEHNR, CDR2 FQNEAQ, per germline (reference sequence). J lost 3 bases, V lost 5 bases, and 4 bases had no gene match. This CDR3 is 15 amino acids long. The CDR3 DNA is TGTGCCAGCAGCCCCAGGACAGGGGCTAATGAAAAACTGTTTTTT. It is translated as CASSPRTGANEKLFF.

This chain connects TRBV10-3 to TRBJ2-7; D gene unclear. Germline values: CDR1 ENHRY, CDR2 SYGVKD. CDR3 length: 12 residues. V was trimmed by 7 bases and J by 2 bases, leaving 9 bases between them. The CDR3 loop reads CAINTRAYEQYF. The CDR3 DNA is TGTGCCATCAATACGAGAGCCTACGAGCAGTACTTC.

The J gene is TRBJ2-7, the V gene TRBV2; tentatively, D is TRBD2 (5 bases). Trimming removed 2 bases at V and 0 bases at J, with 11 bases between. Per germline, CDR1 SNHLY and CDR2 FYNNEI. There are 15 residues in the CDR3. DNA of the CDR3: TGTGCCAGCAGTGAAAGGCCCAGCGGCTCCTACGAGCAGTACTTC. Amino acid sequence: CASSERPSGSYEQYF.

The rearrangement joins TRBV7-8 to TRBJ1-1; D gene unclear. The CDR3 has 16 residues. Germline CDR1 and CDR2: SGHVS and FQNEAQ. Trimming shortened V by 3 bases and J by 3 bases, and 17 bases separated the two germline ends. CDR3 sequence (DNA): TGTGCCAGCAGCTTTCAGTTAGAGGGTTGGGACACTGAAGCTTTCTTT. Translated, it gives CASSFQLEGWDTEAFF.

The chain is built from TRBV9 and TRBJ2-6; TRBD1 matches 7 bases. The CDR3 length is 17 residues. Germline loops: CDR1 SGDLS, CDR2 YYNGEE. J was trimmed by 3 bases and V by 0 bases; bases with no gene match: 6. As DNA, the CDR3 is TGTGCCAGCAGCGTAGTCGACAGGGCGATTGGGGCCAACGTCCTGACTTTC. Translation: CASSVVDRAIGANVLTF.

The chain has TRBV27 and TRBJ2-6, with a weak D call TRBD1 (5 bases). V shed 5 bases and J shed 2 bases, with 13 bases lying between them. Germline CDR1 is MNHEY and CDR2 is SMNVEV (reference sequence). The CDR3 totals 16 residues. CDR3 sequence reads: CASSPHQGAGANVLTF. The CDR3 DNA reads TGTGCCAGCAGTCCCCACCAAGGGGCTGGGGCCAACGTCCTGACTTTC. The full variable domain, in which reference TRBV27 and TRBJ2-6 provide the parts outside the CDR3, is EAQVTQNPRYLITVTGKKLTVTCSQNMNHEYMSWYRQDPGLGLRQIYYSMNVEVTDKGDVPEGYKVSRKEKRNFPLILESPSPNQTSLYFCASSPHQGAGANVLTFGAGSRLTVL.

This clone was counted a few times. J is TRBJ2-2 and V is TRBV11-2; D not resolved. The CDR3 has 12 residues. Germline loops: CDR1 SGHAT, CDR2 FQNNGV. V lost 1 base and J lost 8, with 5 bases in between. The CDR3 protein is CASSLGAGELFF. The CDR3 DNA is TGTGCCAGCAGCTTAGGGGCAGGGGAGCTGTTTTTT. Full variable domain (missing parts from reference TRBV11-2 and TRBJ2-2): EAGVAQSPRYKIIEKRQSVAFWCNPISGHATLYWYQQILGQGPKLLIQFQNNGVVDDSQLPKDRFSAERLKGVDSTLKIQPAKLEDSAVYLCASSLGAGELFFGEGSRLTVL.

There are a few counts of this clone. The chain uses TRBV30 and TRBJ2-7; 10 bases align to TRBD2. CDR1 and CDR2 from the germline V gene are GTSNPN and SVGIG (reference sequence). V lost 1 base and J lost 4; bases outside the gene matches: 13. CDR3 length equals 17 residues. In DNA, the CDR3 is TGTGCCTGGAGTGGGAATAAAGCGGGAGGGAGAATGTACGAGCAGTACTTC. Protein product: CAWSGNKAGGRMYEQYF. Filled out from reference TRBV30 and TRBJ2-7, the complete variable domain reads SQTIHQWPATLVQPVGSPLSLECTVEGTSNPNLYWYRQAAGRGLQLLFYSVGIGQISSEVPQNLSASRPQDRQFILSSKKLLLSDSGFYLCAWSGNKAGGRMYEQYFGPGTRLTVT.

The CDR3 nucleotides are TGTGCCAGTAGTTCGGGGACAGCCCGGAATTCACCCCTCCACTTT. Amino acids: CASSSGTARNSPLHF. The genes are TRBV19 and TRBJ1-6; 7 bases are shared with TRBD1. Germline V lookup: CDR1 LNHDA, CDR2 SQIVND (reference sequence). CDR3 length: 15 amino acids. V gave up 5 bases and J gave up 7 bases; unmatched junction bases: 8.

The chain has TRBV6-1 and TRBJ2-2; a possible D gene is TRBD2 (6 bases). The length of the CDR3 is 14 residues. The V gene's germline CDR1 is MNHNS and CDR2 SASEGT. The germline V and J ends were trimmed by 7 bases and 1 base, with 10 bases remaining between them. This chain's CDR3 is CASISGQNTGELFF. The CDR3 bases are TGTGCCAGCATTAGCGGACAGAACACCGGGGAGCTGTTTTTT.

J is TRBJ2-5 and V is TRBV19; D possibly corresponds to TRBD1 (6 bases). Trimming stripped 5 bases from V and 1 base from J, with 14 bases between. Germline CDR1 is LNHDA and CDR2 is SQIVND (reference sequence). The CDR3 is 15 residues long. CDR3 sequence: CASSSRQELQETQYF. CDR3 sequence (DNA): TGTGCCAGTAGTTCCCGACAGGAGCTCCAAGAGACCCAGTACTTC.

CDR3 amino acids: CASSLSLGTASYGYTF. Here the CDR3 DNA reads TGTGCCAGCAGTTTATCCCTGGGGACAGCTTCGTATGGCTACACCTTC. The V gene is TRBV27, the J gene TRBJ1-2, with 7 bases matching TRBD1. CDR3 length equals 16 residues. J gave up 5 bases and V 0 bases, and 9 bases lay outside the gene matches. Germline CDR1 MNHEY, CDR2 SMNVEV (reference sequence).

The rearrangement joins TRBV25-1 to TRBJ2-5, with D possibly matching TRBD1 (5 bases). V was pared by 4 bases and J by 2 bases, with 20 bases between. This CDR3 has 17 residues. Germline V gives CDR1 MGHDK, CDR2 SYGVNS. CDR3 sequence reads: CASSAFSGIVEQETQYF. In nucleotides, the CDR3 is TGTGCCAGCAGTGCCTTCTCAGGGATAGTGGAGCAAGAGACCCAGTACTTC.

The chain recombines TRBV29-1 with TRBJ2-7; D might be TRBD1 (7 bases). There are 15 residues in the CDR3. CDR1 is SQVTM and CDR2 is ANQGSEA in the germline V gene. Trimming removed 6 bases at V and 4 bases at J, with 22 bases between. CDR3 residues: CSVRRRRAGGYEQYF. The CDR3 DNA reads TGCAGCGTCCGAAGAAGGAGGGCAGGGGGGTACGAGCAGTACTTC.

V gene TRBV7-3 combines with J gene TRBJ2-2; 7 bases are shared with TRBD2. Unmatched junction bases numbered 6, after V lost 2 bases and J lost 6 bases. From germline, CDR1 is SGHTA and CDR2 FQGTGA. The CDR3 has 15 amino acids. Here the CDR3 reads CASSLGLAVAGELFF. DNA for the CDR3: TGTGCCAGCAGCTTAGGGCTAGCGGTGGCCGGGGAGCTGTTTTTT.

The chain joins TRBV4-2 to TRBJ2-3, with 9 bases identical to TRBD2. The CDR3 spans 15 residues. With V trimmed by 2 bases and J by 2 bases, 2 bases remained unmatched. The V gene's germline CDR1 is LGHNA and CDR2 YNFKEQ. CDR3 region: CASSQLAGVTDTQYF. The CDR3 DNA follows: TGTGCCAGCAGCCAATTAGCGGGAGTCACAGATACGCAGTATTTT.